This TCR beta chain was retrieved from a study of beta chain features in type 1 diabetes. Staining for CD45RO/CCR7/CD25/CD127/CD95/CD27 allowed sorting of CD4+ naive, central memory, regulatory and stem cell-like memory cells. Since all of the isolated RNA was reverse transcribed, expressed TCRB transcripts were what got sequenced. Here immunoSEQ multiplex PCR was the method, and the copy in TCRdb shows in-frame clones only, minus some. The table includes 200,000 to 250,000 clones, 68% detected once. Germline CDR1 and CDR2: SQVTM and ANQGSEA. This CDR3 contains 15 residues. Trimming left V 8 bases short and J 0 bases short, with 18 bases between.

The clonotype was recovered from a man aged 25 to 40 in good health. The gene calls are TRBV29-1 and TRBJ2-3, with D tentatively TRBD2 (5 bases). The specimen was naive CD4+ T cells from blood. The CDR3 region is CSTGVRVPSTDTQYF. The CDR3 DNA sequence: TGCAGCACCGGAGTGCGGGTACCTAGCACAGATACGCAGTATTTT.